This T cell receptor beta chain stems from a study of CXCR3-negative and CXCR3-positive naive CD8 T cells. Study findings and constraints: Higher TRB CDR3 hydrophobicity marked CXCR3-positive naive cells relative to CXCR3-negative naive cells. Because surface CD5 did not distinguish the naive subsets, TCR strength was inferred from TRB CDR3 properties. Memory CD8+ cells showed much lower diversity, while both naive subsets displayed comparably high diversity.

Measured by frequency, this clonotype is medium-sized. Its antigen remains unknown. TRB cDNA libraries were made by UMI-labeled 5' RACE. TCRdb re-called the 5' RACE reads, yielding one record per CDR3 amino acid sequence without DNA. Across about 5,500 distinct CDR3 sequences, the top ten clones capture roughly 1.9% of the sample. Germline V gene sequence: CDR1 MNHEY, CDR2 SVGAGI. This CDR3 is built from 17 residues. A CD45RO-CCR7+CD27+CD95- profile was what naive CD8+ T cells displayed. The rearrangement joins TRBV6-5 to TRBJ2-1; lacking DNA, the TRBD2 call made by TCRdb goes unchecked. The source material was naive CXCR3+ CD8+ T cells from blood. Subset described: CD45RO-CCR7+CD27+CD95- naive CD8+ T cells expressing CXCR3 (TNR3+). This sequence was found in a human donor in good health. Some clones in this sample may be carry-over from other donors' samples. CDR3 in amino acids: CASSPETLAGFYNEQFF.